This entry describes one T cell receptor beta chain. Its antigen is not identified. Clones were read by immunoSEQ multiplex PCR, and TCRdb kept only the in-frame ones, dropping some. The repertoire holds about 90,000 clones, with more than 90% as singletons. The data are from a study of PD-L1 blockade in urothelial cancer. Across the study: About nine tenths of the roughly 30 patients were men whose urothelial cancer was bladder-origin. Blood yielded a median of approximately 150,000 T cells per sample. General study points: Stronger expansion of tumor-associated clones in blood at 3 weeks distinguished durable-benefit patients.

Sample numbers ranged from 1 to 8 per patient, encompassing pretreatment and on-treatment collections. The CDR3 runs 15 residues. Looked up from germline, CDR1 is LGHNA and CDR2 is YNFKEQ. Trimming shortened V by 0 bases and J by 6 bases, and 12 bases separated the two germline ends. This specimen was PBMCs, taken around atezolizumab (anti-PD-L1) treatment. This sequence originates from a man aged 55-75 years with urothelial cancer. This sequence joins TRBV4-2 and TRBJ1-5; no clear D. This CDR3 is CASSQDGARLQPQHF. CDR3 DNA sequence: TGTGCCAGCAGCCAAGACGGAGCGCGGCTTCAGCCCCAGCATTTT.